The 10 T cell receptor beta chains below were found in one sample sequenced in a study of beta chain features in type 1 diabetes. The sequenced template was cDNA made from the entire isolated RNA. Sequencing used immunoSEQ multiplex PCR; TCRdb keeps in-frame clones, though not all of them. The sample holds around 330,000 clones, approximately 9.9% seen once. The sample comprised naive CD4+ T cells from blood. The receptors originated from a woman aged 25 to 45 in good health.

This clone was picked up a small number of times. The CDR3 nucleotides are TGCAGCGTTGAAGGCGGACGGGGACTAGCGGTCTCCGAGCAGTACTTC. It codes for CSVEGGRGLAVSEQYF. The rearrangement links TRBV29-1 to TRBJ2-7; TRBD2 matches at 11 bases. The CDR3 is 16 amino acids. Looked up from germline, CDR1 is SQVTM and CDR2 is ANQGSEA. The J segment lost 6 bases and the V segment lost 1 base, leaving 11 bases of the junction unmatched.

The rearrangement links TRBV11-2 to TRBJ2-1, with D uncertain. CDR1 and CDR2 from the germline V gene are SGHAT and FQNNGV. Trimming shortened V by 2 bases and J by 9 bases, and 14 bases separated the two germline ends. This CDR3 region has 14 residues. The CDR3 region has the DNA TGTGCCAGCAGCTTACGATCCCCTCGGGTTGAGCAGTTCTTC. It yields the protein CASSLRSPRVEQFF. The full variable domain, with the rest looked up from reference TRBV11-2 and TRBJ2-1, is EAGVAQSPRYKIIEKRQSVAFWCNPISGHATLYWYQQILGQGPKLLIQFQNNGVVDDSQLPKDRFSAERLKGVDSTLKIQPAKLEDSAVYLCASSLRSPRVEQFFGPGTRLTVL.

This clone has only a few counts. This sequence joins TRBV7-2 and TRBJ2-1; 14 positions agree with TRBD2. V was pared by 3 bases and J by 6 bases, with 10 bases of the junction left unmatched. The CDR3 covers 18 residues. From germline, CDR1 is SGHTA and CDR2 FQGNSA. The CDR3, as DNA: TGTGCCAGCAGCTTCGTTGGGACTAGCGGGAGTCGGGGCAATGAGCAGTTCTTC. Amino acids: CASSFVGTSGSRGNEQFF.

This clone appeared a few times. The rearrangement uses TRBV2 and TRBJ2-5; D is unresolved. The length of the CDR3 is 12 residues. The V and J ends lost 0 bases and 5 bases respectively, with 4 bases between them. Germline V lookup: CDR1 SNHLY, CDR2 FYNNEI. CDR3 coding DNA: TGTGCCAGCAGTGAAGCGAGCGAGACCCAGTACTTC. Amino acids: CASSEASETQYF.

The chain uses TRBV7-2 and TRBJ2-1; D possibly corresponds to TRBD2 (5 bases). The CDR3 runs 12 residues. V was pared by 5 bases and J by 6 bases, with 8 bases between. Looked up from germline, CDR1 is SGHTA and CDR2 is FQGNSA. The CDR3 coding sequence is TGTGCCAGCAGCCCGGGGTTCAATGAGCAGTTCTTC. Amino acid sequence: CASSPGFNEQFF.

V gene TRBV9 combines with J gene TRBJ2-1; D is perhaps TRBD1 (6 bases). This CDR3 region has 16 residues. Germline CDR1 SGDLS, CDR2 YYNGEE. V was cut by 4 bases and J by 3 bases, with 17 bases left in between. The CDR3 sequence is CASSTGLLGGYNEQFF. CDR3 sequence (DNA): TGTGCCAGCAGCACCGGGCTTCTAGGGGGCTACAATGAGCAGTTCTTC.

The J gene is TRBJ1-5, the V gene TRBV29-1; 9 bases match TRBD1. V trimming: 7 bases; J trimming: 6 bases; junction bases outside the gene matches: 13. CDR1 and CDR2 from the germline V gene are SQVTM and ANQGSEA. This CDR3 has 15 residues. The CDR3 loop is CSGKRRDREGQPQHF. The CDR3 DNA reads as TGCAGCGGAAAACGCCGGGACAGGGAGGGTCAGCCCCAGCATTTT. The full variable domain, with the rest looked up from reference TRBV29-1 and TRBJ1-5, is SAVISQKPSRDICQRGTSLTIQCQVDSQVTMMFWYRQQPGQSLTLIATANQGSEATYESGFVIDKFPISRPNLTFSTLTVSNMSPEDSSIYLCSGKRRDREGQPQHFGDGTRLSIL.

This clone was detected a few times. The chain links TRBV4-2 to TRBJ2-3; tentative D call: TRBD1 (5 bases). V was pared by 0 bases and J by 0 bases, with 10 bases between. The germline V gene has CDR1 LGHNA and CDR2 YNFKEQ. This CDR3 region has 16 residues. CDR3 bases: TGTGCCAGCAGCCAAGATTTAGGGGCTAGCACAGATACGCAGTATTTT. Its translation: CASSQDLGASTDTQYF.

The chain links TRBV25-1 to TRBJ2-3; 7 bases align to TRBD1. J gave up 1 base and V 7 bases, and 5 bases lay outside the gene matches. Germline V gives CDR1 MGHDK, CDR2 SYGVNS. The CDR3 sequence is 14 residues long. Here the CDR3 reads CASKLTGGTDTQYF. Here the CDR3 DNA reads TGTGCCAGCAAACTCACAGGGGGCACAGATACGCAGTATTTT.

CDR3 nucleotides: TGTGCCAGCAGCCCGGGCGGAGGATGGCCGACGGGCAATGAGCAGTTCTTC. Its protein product is CASSPGGGWPTGNEQFF. The chain couples TRBV9 to TRBJ2-1, with TRBD2 as a possible D gene (5 bases). The germline V gene has CDR1 SGDLS and CDR2 YYNGEE. The CDR3 runs 17 residues. V lost 4 bases and J 6 bases, leaving 23 bases between the germline ends.